This section outlines one T cell receptor (beta chain) sequence together with its context. The library protocol tagged each TCR cDNA with a unique molecular identifier. TCRdb called the 5' RACE reads again in MiXCR, with one record for every CDR3 protein. The sample lists 40,000 to 45,000 distinct CDR3 sequences, about 6.8% occurring once. The germline V gene encodes CDR1 SGHRS and CDR2 YFSETQ. With 0 bases removed from V and 6 bases from J, the gap between germline ends came to 10 bases. This CDR3 comprises 13 residues. Indicated time point: sample taken at primary tumor resection. The donors, 72 patients with untreated early-stage non-small cell lung cancer, provided the samples. In each case, whole RNA from tumor, nontumor lung or frozen PBMC was sequenced unsorted. This specimen comes from a study of spatial heterogeneity in lung cancer. Background on the study: Fewer alpha-chain than beta-chain sequences were consistently detected.

Sequenced here: PBMCs, sampled at surgery. The rearrangement joins TRBV5-1 to TRBJ2-7, with D possibly matching TRBD1 (6 bases). The source of this sequence is a female donor with early-stage non-small cell lung cancer. The DNA for the CDR3 is TGCGCCAGCAGCTTGGACAGGGCGGTCGAGCAGTACTTC. This codes for CASSLDRAVEQYF.